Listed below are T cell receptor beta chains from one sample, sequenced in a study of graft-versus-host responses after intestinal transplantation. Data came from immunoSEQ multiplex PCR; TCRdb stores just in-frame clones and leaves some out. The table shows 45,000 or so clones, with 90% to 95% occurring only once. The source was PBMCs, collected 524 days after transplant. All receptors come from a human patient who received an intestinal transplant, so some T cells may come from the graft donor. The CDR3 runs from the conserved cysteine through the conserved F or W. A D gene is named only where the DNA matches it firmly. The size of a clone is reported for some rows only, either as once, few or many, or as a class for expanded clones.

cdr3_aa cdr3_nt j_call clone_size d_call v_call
CASSEYMDFTEAFF TGTGCCAGCAGTGAATACATGGACTTCACTGAAGCTTTCTTT TRBJ1-1 - - TRBV25-1
CASSLEEGANTEAFF TGCGCCAGCAGCTTGGAGGAGGGGGCGAACACTGAAGCTTTCTTT TRBJ1-1 few TRBD1 TRBV5-1
CASSGVTEAFF TGTGCCAGTAGTGGGGTGACAGAAGCTTTCTTT TRBJ1-1 few - TRBV19
CASTSSQETQYF TGTGCCAGCACCAGCTCGCAAGAGACCCAGTACTTC TRBJ2-5 - - TRBV7-2
CASSPGTGVTEAFF TGTGCCAGCAGTCCGGGGACAGGGGTGACTGAAGCTTTCTTT TRBJ1-1 - TRBD1 TRBV2
CASSEALNTIYF TGTGCCAGCAGTGAAGCGCTTAACACCATATATTTT TRBJ1-3 - - TRBV6-1
CASSQDRLAYEQYF TGCGCCAGCAGCCAAGACCGACTAGCCTACGAGCAGTACTTC TRBJ2-7 - - TRBV4-1
CASSLSVGLATDTQYF TGTGCCAGCAGTTTATCTGTGGGACTAGCGACAGATACGCAGTATTTT TRBJ2-3 - TRBD2 TRBV27
CASSLIRDPQYF TGCGCCAGCAGCTTGATTCGGGATCCCCAGTACTTC TRBJ2-5 - - TRBV5-1
CASSLGNEQFF TGTGCCAGCAGTTTAGGGAATGAGCAGTTCTTC TRBJ2-1 once - TRBV28
CASSGGLATDTQYF TGTGCCAGCAGTGGGGGACTAGCGACAGATACGCAGTATTTT TRBJ2-3 - TRBD2 TRBV2
CASSLEGLSEQYF TGTGCCAGCAGCTTAGAGGGCCTTTCCGAGCAGTACTTC TRBJ2-7 - - TRBV7-9
CASSPASGSFDEQFF TGTGCCAGCAGCCCAGCTAGCGGGAGTTTCGATGAGCAGTTCTTC TRBJ2-1 once TRBD2 TRBV7-9
CAWSPGRGSEQYF TGTGCCTGGAGTCCGGGGCGCGGCTCCGAGCAGTACTTC TRBJ2-7 - - TRBV30
CAWTPGGYEQYF TGTGCCTGGACTCCCGGGGGCTACGAGCAGTACTTC TRBJ2-7 - - TRBV30
CASSQRGVMNTEAFF TGCGCCAGCAGCCAAAGAGGTGTCATGAACACTGAAGCTTTCTTT TRBJ1-1 once - TRBV4-3
CASSYKGNTEAFF TGTGCCAGCAGTTACAAGGGGAACACTGAAGCTTTCTTT TRBJ1-1 - - TRBV6-5
CASSQGTSGRWDEQYF TGTGCCAGCAGCCAGGGGACTAGCGGGAGATGGGACGAGCAGTACTTC TRBJ2-7 few TRBD2 TRBV5-5
CASSKAGSTDTQYF TGTGCCAGCAGCAAAGCGGGATCCACAGATACGCAGTATTTT TRBJ2-3 - TRBD2 TRBV28
CASSYFGDAGELFF TGTGCCAGCAGTTACTTTGGTGATGCCGGGGAGCTGTTTTTT TRBJ2-2 - - TRBV6-5
CASSLGQSYEQYF TGTGCCAGCAGCCTGGGACAGTCCTACGAGCAGTACTTC TRBJ2-7 - TRBD1 TRBV5-6
CASSPLGQGGAEAFF TGTGCCAGCTCACCACTGGGACAGGGAGGCGCTGAAGCTTTCTTT TRBJ1-1 - TRBD1 TRBV18
CASSLRRGSTDTQYF TGTGCCAGCAGCTTACGGAGGGGGAGCACAGATACGCAGTATTTT TRBJ2-3 - - TRBV7-2
CASRAPGTGALAKNIQYF TGTGCCAGCAGGGCTCCCGGGACAGGGGCCCTAGCCAAAAACATTCAGTACTTC TRBJ2-4 - TRBD1 TRBV28
CASSLPEGEAFF TGCGCCAGCAGCTTGCCTGAAGGGGAAGCTTTCTTT TRBJ1-1 - - TRBV5-1
CASSPAGQLYYEQYF TGCGCCAGCAGCCCCGCGGGACAACTTTATTACGAGCAGTACTTC TRBJ2-7 - - TRBV5-1
CASSAGARNEQYF TGTGCCAGCAGCGCAGGGGCTCGGAACGAGCAGTACTTC TRBJ2-7 - - TRBV28
CASSRDRAYEQYF TGTGCCAGCAGCCGGGACAGAGCCTACGAGCAGTACTTC TRBJ2-7 once TRBD1 TRBV7-9
CASSSTSGRAKETQYF TGTGCCAGCAGCTCAACTAGCGGGAGGGCCAAAGAGACCCAGTACTTC TRBJ2-5 once TRBD2 TRBV13
CASSPDSDPDPYYGYTF TGTGCCAGCAGCCCAGACAGTGACCCCGATCCATACTATGGCTACACCTTC TRBJ1-2 - - TRBV5-6
CASSGHIPSYEQYF TGTGCCAGTAGCGGTCACATCCCCTCCTACGAGCAGTACTTC TRBJ2-7 - - TRBV28
CAWSHPNYGYTF TGTGCCTGGAGCCATCCGAACTATGGCTACACCTTC TRBJ1-2 - - TRBV30
CASSPHFVRLLAGTDTQYF TGTGCCAGCAGCCCACACTTTGTTCGGCTGCTCGCCGGCACAGATACGCAGTATTTT TRBJ2-3 - - TRBV5-6
CASSTGGAYYEQYF TGTGCCAGCAGTACAGGGGGCGCCTACTACGAGCAGTACTTC TRBJ2-7 - TRBD1 TRBV6-1
CASGGGWQGGRMNTEAFF TGTGCCAGCGGTGGGGGTTGGCAGGGGGGGCGGATGAACACTGAAGCTTTCTTT TRBJ1-1 - TRBD1 TRBV27
CASSLALGGRRNSPLHF TGTGCCAGCAGCTTAGCGCTGGGAGGACGCCGTAATTCACCCCTCCACTTT TRBJ1-6 - - TRBV7-6
CASSESWSSGNTIYF TGTGCCAGCAGTGAGAGTTGGAGCTCTGGAAACACCATATATTTT TRBJ1-3 - - TRBV6-1
CASSLGTANNEQFF TGTGCCAGCAGCTTGGGGACAGCCAACAATGAGCAGTTCTTC TRBJ2-1 - - TRBV5-4
CASSFLTGINEKLFF TGTGCCAGCAGCTTCCTGACGGGGATTAATGAAAAACTGTTTTTT TRBJ1-4 - - TRBV7-8
CASSIQETQYF TGTGCCAGCAGCATCCAAGAGACCCAGTACTTC TRBJ2-5 - - TRBV7-9
CASSPTTGPSTDTQYF TGTGCCAGCAGTCCCACGACAGGACCTAGCACAGATACGCAGTATTTT TRBJ2-3 - - TRBV28
CASSAQGDNYGYTF TGTGCCAGCAGCGCACAGGGAGACAACTATGGCTACACCTTC TRBJ1-2 once - TRBV6-6
CASSLEVAGELFF TGTGCTAGCAGCTTAGAAGTTGCCGGGGAGCTGTTTTTT TRBJ2-2 - - TRBV7-7
CARSLITNEQYF TGTGCCAGGTCCCTAATTACGAACGAGCAGTACTTC TRBJ2-7 few - TRBV6-6
CASWTGNTGELFF TGTGCCAGTTGGACAGGGAACACCGGGGAGCTGTTTTTT TRBJ2-2 - TRBD1 TRBV19